This T cell receptor (beta chain) was captured in a study of OX40 agonist ivuxolimab in advanced cancers. Study summary: Ivuxolimab, an agonistic anti-OX40 (CD134) antibody, was given to patients. Prior anti-PD-1, anti-PD-L1 or anti-CTLA-4 therapy did not bar entry, and about 40% had some.

Findings of the study overall: Some nonresponders also had low normalized T-cell clonal expansion. CD8+ T cells averaged more expanded clones than CD4+.

From germline, CDR1 is MNHEY and CDR2 SMNVEV (reference sequence). The CDR3 spans 15 residues. V lost 2 bases, J lost 2 bases, and 13 bases lay in between. The table lists this clone with a count of one. Its target is not known. The method was immunoSEQ multiplex PCR; TCRdb's version includes in-frame clones alone and lacks a portion of them. In the table there are fewer than 10,000 clones, roughly 89% of which are singletons. Source: CD4+ or CD8+ T cells sorted from blood, taken in a trial of the OX40 agonist ivuxolimab. This sequence was found in an adult with an advanced solid tumor such as melanoma, head and neck, liver or kidney cancer. This rearrangement joins TRBV27 to TRBJ2-7; D gene uncertain. The CDR3 DNA reads as TGTGCCAGCAGTTTAACGGCAGGCCTTACCTACGAGCAGTACTTC. This encodes CASSLTAGLTYEQYF.